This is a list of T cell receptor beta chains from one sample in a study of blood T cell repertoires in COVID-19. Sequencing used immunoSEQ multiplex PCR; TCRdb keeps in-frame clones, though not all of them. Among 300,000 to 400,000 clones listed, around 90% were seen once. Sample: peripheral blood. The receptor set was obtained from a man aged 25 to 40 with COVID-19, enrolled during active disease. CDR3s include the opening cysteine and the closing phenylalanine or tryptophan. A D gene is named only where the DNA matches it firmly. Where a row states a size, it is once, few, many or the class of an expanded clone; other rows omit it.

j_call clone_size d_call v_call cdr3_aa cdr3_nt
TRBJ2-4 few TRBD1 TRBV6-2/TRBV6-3 CASSSPGGRAKNIQYF TGTGCCAGCAGTTCCCCAGGGGGTCGAGCCAAAAACATTCAGTACTTC
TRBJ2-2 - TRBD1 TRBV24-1 CATSDLVETGGANTGELFF TGTGCCACCAGTGATTTGGTGGAGACAGGGGGCGCGAACACCGGGGAGCTGTTTTTT
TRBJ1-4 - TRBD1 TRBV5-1 CASSFGQGESEKLFF TGCGCCAGCAGTTTTGGACAGGGGGAAAGTGAAAAACTGTTTTTT
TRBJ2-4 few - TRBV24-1 CATQSIWGPRDIQYF TGTGCCACCCAGAGTATATGGGGGCCGAGAGACATTCAGTACTTC
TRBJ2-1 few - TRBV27 CASSSPPAGLNEQFF TGTGCCAGCAGTTCGCCCCCAGCGGGCTTAAATGAGCAGTTCTTC
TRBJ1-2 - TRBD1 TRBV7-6 CASSLHGQGIF TGTGCCAGCAGCTTACATGGACAGGGTATCTTC
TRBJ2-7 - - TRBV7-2 CASSLELHRERRDYEQYF TGTGCCAGCAGCTTAGAACTTCACAGGGAAAGACGAGATTACGAGCAGTACTTC
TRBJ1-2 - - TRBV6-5 CASRYEQGWHGYTF TGTGCCAGCAGATACGAACAGGGATGGCATGGCTACACCTTC
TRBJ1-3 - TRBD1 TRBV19 CASSFQGASSGNTIYF TGTGCCAGTAGCTTTCAGGGGGCCAGCTCTGGAAACACCATATATTTT
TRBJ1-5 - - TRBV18 CASSPPGKSSNQPQHF TGTGCCAGCTCACCACCCGGGAAGTCTAGCAATCAGCCCCAGCATTTT
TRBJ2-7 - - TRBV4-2 CASSQDRGSYEQYF TGTGCCAGCAGCCAAGATCGAGGGAGCTACGAGCAGTACTTC
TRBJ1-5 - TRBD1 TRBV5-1 CASSLGQGGNQPQHF TGCGCCAGCAGCTTAGGGCAGGGGGGCAATCAGCCCCAGCATTTT